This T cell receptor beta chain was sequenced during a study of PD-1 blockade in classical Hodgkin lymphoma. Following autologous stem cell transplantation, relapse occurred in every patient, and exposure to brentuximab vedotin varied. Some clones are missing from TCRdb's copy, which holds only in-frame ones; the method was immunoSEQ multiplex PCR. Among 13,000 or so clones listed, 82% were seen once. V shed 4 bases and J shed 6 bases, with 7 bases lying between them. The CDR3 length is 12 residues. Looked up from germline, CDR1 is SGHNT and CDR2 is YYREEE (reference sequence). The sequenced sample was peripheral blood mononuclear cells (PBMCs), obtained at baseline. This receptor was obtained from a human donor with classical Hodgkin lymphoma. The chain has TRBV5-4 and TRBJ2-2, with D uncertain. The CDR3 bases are TGTGCCAGCAGCCGGGCGGCCGGGGAGCTGTTTTTT. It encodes CASSRAAGELFF.